Below are 3 T cell receptor beta chains sequenced from a single sample in a study of T cell responses to AZD1222 COVID-19 vaccine. TCRdb keeps only in-frame clones here, not all; method: immunoSEQ multiplex PCR. The data contain some 170,000 clones, 85% to 90% of them seen just once; the ten biggest clones take up 1.5% to 2%. Specimen: peripheral blood, collected on day 0 of AZD1222 vaccination. These receptors were taken from an adult in good health.

The chain links TRBV20-1 to TRBJ2-7, with D unresolved. V lost 2 bases to trimming and J lost 5 bases, with 7 bases between them. CDR1 is DFQATT, CDR2 SNEGSKA, per germline (reference sequence). This CDR3 spans 11 amino acids. In DNA form, the CDR3 reads TGCAGTGCTAGATGGTCCCACGAGCAGTACGTC. Its translation is CSARWSHEQYV.

The chain uses TRBV3-1 (or the pseudogene TRBV3-2) and TRBJ1-1; 7 bases are a match to TRBD1. The germline V gene has CDR1 LGHDT and CDR2 YNNKEL (reference sequence). J lost 1 base, V lost 4 bases, and 6 bases had no gene match. The CDR3 has 15 amino acids. CDR3 nucleotide sequence: TGTGCCAGCAGCCCCCAGACAGGGCCGAACACTGAAGCTTTCTTT. Translating it yields CASSPQTGPNTEAFF.

This chain uses TRBV7-9 with TRBJ1-6; D unresolved. This CDR3 spans 13 amino acids. Germline V lookup: CDR1 SEHNR, CDR2 FQNEAQ (reference sequence). Deletions cut 1 base from V and 7 bases from J, with 5 bases between. CDR3 in DNA: TGTGCCAGCAGCTTAGAACCCAATTCACCCCTCCACTTT. Translated: CASSLEPNSPLHF.